This T cell receptor (beta chain) was recorded in a study of T cell responses to AZD1222 COVID-19 vaccine. Study results and limitations: The CD4 TCRs associated with vaccination extended across spike and predominated at 160-218 and 743-854. Repertoire sampling occurred only after the peak T cell response. Reports indicate that nearly half of spike-specific TCRs are directed at unmutated variant regions. Among the donors, most were white British and more were female, and clonal diversity was possibly underestimated.

This table comes from immunoSEQ multiplex PCR, and its TCRdb copy is limited to in-frame clones, with some not included. The sample contains around 100,000 clones, around 90% of which appear only once. On this clone itself: Its antigen is currently unknown.

The ends lost 2 bases at V and 3 bases at J; junction bases unmatched: 6. Germline CDR1 LGHNT, CDR2 FRNRAP. There are 15 residues in the CDR3. This chain joins TRBV12-5 and TRBJ1-1; 7 bases are a match to TRBD1. The TCR originated in an adult in good health. The starting material was peripheral blood, obtained on day 0 of AZD1222 vaccination. The CDR3 DNA sequence: TGTGCTAGTGGTTTGACGACAGGGATCTACACTGAAGCTTTCTTT. It encodes CASGLTTGIYTEAFF.